This TCR beta chain originates from a study of CD8+ T cells in alopecia areata. Note on this clone: Its matching antigen is unknown.

cDNA reverse transcribed from extracted RNA served as the sequencing template. The assay was immunoSEQ multiplex PCR, and TCRdb's table has in-frame clones only and misses some. The sample contains about 200,000 clones, around 56% of which appear only once. Treatment meaning: oral pan-JAK inhibitor, 5-10 mg twice daily. The germline CDR1 and CDR2 sequences are SEHNR and FQNEAQ (reference sequence). The CDR3 runs 15 residues. V was trimmed by 3 bases and J by 0 bases, leaving 10 bases between them. Findings and caveats of the study: Among the 100 top clones, expanded CD8+ clones, like scalp clonality, were significantly decreased by tofacitinib. It was lesional scalp, especially alopecia totalis/universalis, that showed higher clonality than normal scalp.

The sample here was CD4+ T cells sorted from blood, taken at week 4, from a patient treated with tofacitinib. This sequence joins TRBV7-9 and TRBJ2-3; the D is unclear. This TCR was recovered from a human donor with alopecia areata. The CDR3 sequence: CASSFGRVSTDTQYF. The CDR3 bases are TGTGCCAGCAGCTTCGGTCGAGTGAGCACAGATACGCAGTATTTT. The full variable domain, with the rest looked up from reference TRBV7-9 and TRBJ2-3, is DTGVSQNPRHKITKRGQNVTFRCDPISEHNRLYWYRQTLGQGPEFLTYFQNEAQLEKSRLLSDRFSAERPKGSFSTLEIQRTEQGDSAMYLCASSFGRVSTDTQYFGPGTRLTVL.